Following are 18 T cell receptor beta chains from one sample sequenced in a study of post-analysis software for immune sequencing data. The study, taken as a whole, reports: Comparison of patients with controls showed 4 to 6 TRBV segments more frequent in patients, TRBV5-6, TRBV5-1 and TRBV20-1 among them.

TCR beta libraries were prepared from cDNA with unique molecular identifiers. TCRdb itself ran the PCR reads through MiXCR, one entry per CDR3 protein. This sample yields fewer than 700,000 distinct CDR3 sequences, of which around 40% are seen a single time; around 1.7% belongs to the top ten. No cognate antigen is known for these TCRs. Input material: blood. The receptors come from a girl under 18 with multiple sclerosis.

This clonotype was counted between two and nine times. V gene TRBV29-1 combines with J gene TRBJ1-1; TRBD1 matches 8 bases. The germline V gene encodes CDR1 SQVTM and CDR2 ANQGSEA. The trim removed 1 base at V and 3 bases at J, leaving 4 bases unmatched. The CDR3 spans 14 residues. The CDR3 protein is CSVEVQGAYTEAFF. The CDR3 DNA reads TGCAGCGTTGAAGTTCAGGGGGCTTACACTGAAGCTTTCTTT.

This clonotype was seen only a few times. The CDR3 here is CAISEVLAGYEQYF. DNA of the CDR3: TGTGCCATCAGTGAGGTCTTAGCGGGTTACGAGCAGTACTTC. V gene TRBV10-3 combines with J gene TRBJ2-7, with 7 bases matching TRBD2. The germline gives CDR1 ENHRY, CDR2 SYGVKD. Losses at the gene ends were 2 bases for V and 4 bases for J; bases not matched to a gene: 5. This CDR3 region has 14 residues.

The J gene is TRBJ2-4, the V gene TRBV12-3 or TRBV12-4; 11 nucleotides line up with TRBD2. The tail of the sequence fits TRBJ2-7 better, so the J call may be wrong. The CDR3 loop spans 14 amino acids. CDR3 in DNA: TGTGCCAGCAGTTTGGGGACTAGCGGCCACGAGCAGTACTTC. Translation gives CASSLGTSGHEQYF.

This clonotype was observed a few times. The CDR3 bases are TGTGCCAGCAGTGAAGCGCCCTGGACGGTAAATGAGCAGTTCTTC. It codes for CASSEAPWTVNEQFF. The chain couples TRBV2 to TRBJ2-1; the D is unclear. The CDR3 spans 15 residues. The V gene lost 0 bases and the J gene lost 7 bases, with 13 bases spanning the gap. CDR1 is SNHLY and CDR2 is FYNNEI in the germline V gene.

This rearrangement joins TRBV11-1 to TRBJ2-6, with 9 bases aligning to TRBD1. CDR3 length: 19 amino acids. Per the germline V gene, CDR1 is SGHAT and CDR2 is FQDESV (reference sequence). The V gene end was trimmed by 5 bases and the J gene end by 0 bases; junction bases not matched to a gene: 11. Here the CDR3 reads CASSLSVRTGVSGANVLTF. CDR3 nucleotides: TGTGCCAGCAGCCTCTCTGTAAGGACAGGGGTCTCTGGGGCCAACGTCCTGACTTTC.

This chain uses TRBV4-1 with TRBJ1-2; tentative D call: TRBD1 (6 bases). V was shortened by 1 base and J by 4 bases, with 10 bases between the two germline ends. The CDR3 is 14 amino acids. The V gene's germline CDR1 is MGHRA and CDR2 YSYEKL. The CDR3 is CASSQGGTTYGYTF. The CDR3, as DNA: TGCGCCAGCAGCCAAGGGGGGACAACCTATGGCTACACCTTC.

The chain carries TRBV12-3 or TRBV12-4 and TRBJ1-5; unclear D gene. CDR3 length: 13 residues. Trimming left V 1 base short and J 6 bases short, with 7 bases between. As DNA, the CDR3 is TGTGCCAGCAGTTTAGACCCAGGTCAGCCCCAGCATTTT. It yields the protein CASSLDPGQPQHF.

This clonotype was picked up a small number of times. The chain carries TRBV9 and TRBJ2-1; D gene uncertain. Looked up from germline, CDR1 is SGDLS and CDR2 is YYNGEE. The CDR3 loop spans 12 amino acids. The V end lost 3 bases, the J end lost 9 bases, and 10 bases lay between the germline ends. For the CDR3, the DNA is TGTGCCAGCAGCGACCAATCAGCTGAGCAGTTCTTC. Residues: CASSDQSAEQFF.

This rearrangement joins TRBV7-2 to TRBJ2-7; 11 positions agree with TRBD2. CDR1 and CDR2 (germline): SGHTA, FQGNSA. V gave up 3 bases and J gave up 6 bases; unmatched junction bases: 4. The CDR3 covers 14 residues. The CDR3 DNA follows: TGTGCCAGCAGCTTTAGCGGGGGGGCGTCCGAGCAGTACTTC. As protein: CASSFSGGASEQYF.

The chain couples TRBV15 to TRBJ2-5; 7 bases are a match to TRBD2. Losses at the gene ends were 1 base for V and 6 bases for J; bases not matched to a gene: 11. CDR1 is LNHNV and CDR2 is YYDKDF in the germline V gene (reference sequence). This CDR3 has 16 amino acids. For the CDR3, the DNA is TGTGCCACCAGCAGAGGCGGGACTACCCAAACCCAGACCCAGTACTTC. It encodes CATSRGGTTQTQTQYF. Looking up the rest from reference TRBV15 and TRBJ2-5 gives the full variable domain: DAMVIQNPRYQVTQFGKPVTLSCSQTLNHNVMYWYQQKSSQAPKLLFHYYDKDFNNEADTPDNFQSRRPNTSFCFLDIRSPGLGDTAMYLCATSRGGTTQTQTQYFGPGTRLLVL.

The chain recombines TRBV2 with TRBJ2-3; TRBD2 agrees at 9 bases. V trimming: 7 bases; J trimming: 1 base; junction bases outside the gene matches: 3. The CDR3 totals 14 residues. Germline CDR1 reads SNHLY; CDR2 reads FYNNEI. CDR3 DNA: TGTGCCAGCAAGGTAGCGGGGGGCACAGATACGCAGTATTTT. Translated, it gives CASKVAGGTDTQYF.

This clonotype has more than one count but fewer than ten. This chain uses TRBV12-3 or TRBV12-4 with TRBJ2-1; tentatively, D is TRBD2 (6 bases). The CDR3 runs to 17 residues. Trimming took off 5 bases at V and 2 bases at J, with 19 bases between the two ends. The CDR3, as DNA: TGTGCCAGCAGTCCACGGGGGACGGGGCCAACCTACAATGAGCAGTTCTTC. Translation: CASSPRGTGPTYNEQFF.

The rearrangement links TRBV20-1 to TRBJ2-5, with TRBD2 matching over 7 bases. J was trimmed by 5 bases and V by 6 bases; bases with no gene match: 9. CDR1 is DFQATT, CDR2 SNEGSKA, per germline (reference sequence). CDR3 length: 13 amino acids. CDR3 sequence: CSAPPGGRETQYF. CDR3 nucleotides: TGCAGTGCCCCCCCCGGGGGGAGGGAGACCCAGTACTTC.

The table lists this clonotype with a few counts. This sequence joins TRBV12-3 or TRBV12-4 and TRBJ2-5; TRBD1 or TRBD2 may be the D gene (5 bases each). The CDR3 runs 13 residues. V was clipped by 6 bases and J by 7 bases, with 15 bases between them. DNA for the CDR3: TGTGCCAGCAGCATACTAGAGAGGGGGACCCAGTACTTC. Protein: CASSILERGTQYF.

The rearrangement joins TRBV29-1 to TRBJ2-7; D is unresolved. V gave up 3 bases and J gave up 5 bases, with 8 bases separating them. The germline gives CDR1 SQVTM, CDR2 ANQGSEA. The CDR3 runs to 11 residues. The CDR3 nucleotides are TGCAGCGTTGATTCCGGTAACGAGCAGTACTTC. Its translation: CSVDSGNEQYF.

This clonotype came up many times. The chain has TRBV6-1 and TRBJ2-1; 15 bases are a match to TRBD2. This CDR3 is built from 16 residues. In germline, CDR1 is MNHNS, CDR2 SASEGT. Unmatched junction bases numbered 8, after V lost 7 bases and J lost 7 bases. DNA of the CDR3: TGTGCCAGCAACCCGATAGGACTAGCGGGGGGGAATGAGCAGTTCTTC. It translates to CASNPIGLAGGNEQFF.

On this clonotype: Germline and junction disagree at one end, which may indicate a read error. V usage is TRBV10-3 and J usage is TRBJ1-2, with TRBD1 matching over 8 bases. Germline CDR1 ENHRY, CDR2 SYGVKD. The CDR3 consists of 15 residues. The CDR3: CAISESGQGANGCTF. The CDR3 DNA follows: TGTGCCATCAGTGAGTCGGGGCAGGGGGCGAATGGCTGCACCTTC.

The chain has TRBV12-3 or TRBV12-4 and TRBJ2-4, with 8 bases identical to TRBD2. V trimming: 6 bases; J trimming: 3 bases; junction bases outside the gene matches: 4. The CDR3 has 14 amino acids. This CDR3 is CASSPGGVKNIQYF. The CDR3 bases are TGTGCCAGCAGCCCCGGGGGGGTCAAAAACATTCAGTACTTC.